These 10 T cell receptor beta chains were all obtained from the same sample, sequenced in a study of cytomegalovirus exposure and HLA in healthy donors. Only in-frame clones appear in the TCRdb table, and some are missing; sequencing was by immunoSEQ multiplex PCR. The table includes fewer than 400,000 clones, 75% to 90% detected once. The sample taken for sequencing was PBMCs. These receptor sequences come from a woman under 30 in good health and CMV-seronegative.

V is TRBV28 and J is TRBJ2-5; 7 positions agree with TRBD2. V dropped 2 bases and J dropped 5; count of bases not matched to a gene: 5. Germline V gene sequence: CDR1 MDHEN, CDR2 SYDVKM. This CDR3 is built from 14 residues. The CDR3 reads CASSLVGGPETQYF. CDR3 coding DNA: TGTGCCAGCAGTTTAGTGGGAGGGCCTGAGACCCAGTACTTC.

This clone was counted between two and nine times. The chain uses TRBV5-3 and TRBJ1-2; D remains ambiguous. TRBV5-3 is labeled an ORF, and its function is uncertain. The germline V and J ends were trimmed by 4 bases and 8 bases, with 15 bases remaining between them. The CDR3 covers 13 residues. This chain's CDR3 is CARSTPRPHGYTF. CDR3 DNA: TGTGCCAGAAGCACCCCCAGGCCACACGGCTACACCTTC.

The rearrangement links TRBV5-6 to TRBJ2-3; D remains unclear. Looked up from germline, CDR1 is SGHDT and CDR2 is YYEEEE. The CDR3 contains 14 residues. V was trimmed by 0 bases and J by 0 bases, leaving 5 bases between them. This CDR3 reads CASSLVASTDTQYF. In nucleotides, the CDR3 is TGTGCCAGCAGCTTGGTAGCTAGCACAGATACGCAGTATTTT.

This clone was found once. The V call is TRBV11-2, the J call TRBJ2-1, with D hard to call. V was clipped by 5 bases and J by 1 base, with 6 bases between them. The CDR3 runs to 13 residues. Per the germline V gene, CDR1 is SGHAT and CDR2 is FQNNGV. Here the CDR3 DNA reads TGTGCCAGCAGCCAGGAATCCTACAATGAGCAGTTCTTC. The encoded protein is CASSQESYNEQFF.

V is TRBV9 and J is TRBJ2-2; possibly TRBD2 for D (5 bases). The CDR3 length is 13 residues. The V and J ends lost 6 bases and 0 bases respectively, with 6 bases between them. The germline V gene has CDR1 SGDLS and CDR2 YYNGEE. CDR3 coding DNA: TGTGCCAGCACCGGGACGAACACCGGGGAGCTGTTTTTT. Protein product: CASTGTNTGELFF.

On this clone itself: The same CDR3 can be traced to other DNA sequences in this sample. The J gene is TRBJ2-5, the V gene TRBV5-1; D is ambiguous. The V gene lost 1 base and the J gene lost 1 base, with 5 bases spanning the gap. Germline V CDR1 and CDR2: SGHRS, YFSETQ. This CDR3 spans 13 amino acids. CDR3 residues: CASSLRGQETQYF. CDR3 DNA: TGCGCCAGCAGCTTGAGAGGCCAAGAGACCCAGTACTTC.

V gene TRBV2 combines with J gene TRBJ1-5; a possible D gene is TRBD1 (6 bases). Germline V gene sequence: CDR1 SNHLY, CDR2 FYNNEI. Trimming left V 7 bases short and J 0 bases short, with 19 bases between. The length of the CDR3 is 17 residues. CDR3 amino acids: CASKDPRGGYSNQPQHF. The CDR3 DNA sequence: TGTGCCAGCAAAGACCCCCGGGGGGGCTATAGCAATCAGCCCCAGCATTTT.

The genes are TRBV6-5 and TRBJ2-1; TRBD2 is a possible D gene (6 bases). This CDR3 contains 14 residues. Germline CDR1 reads MNHEY; CDR2 reads SVGAGI. Trimming removed 7 bases from V and 0 bases from J, with 10 bases in between. The CDR3 DNA sequence: TGTGCCAGCACTGGGGGGAGCTCCTACAATGAGCAGTTCTTC. It specifies CASTGGSSYNEQFF.

The genes are TRBV6-5 and TRBJ2-3; tentatively, D is TRBD2 (5 bases). Looked up from germline, CDR1 is MNHEY and CDR2 is SVGAGI. The CDR3 consists of 15 residues. Trimming left V 5 bases short and J 4 bases short, with 16 bases between. This chain's CDR3 is CASSSRAPRADTQYF. The DNA for the CDR3 is TGTGCCAGCAGTAGCCGGGCGCCGAGGGCAGATACGCAGTATTTT.

The chain combines TRBV5-1 with TRBJ2-7; 11 bases are shared with TRBD2. The CDR3 sequence is 21 residues long. V dropped 4 bases and J dropped 3; count of bases not matched to a gene: 24. Germline V CDR1 and CDR2: SGHRS, YFSETQ. The CDR3 loop is CASSPMTRLAGLPPILYEQYF. The CDR3 region has the DNA TGCGCCAGCAGCCCCATGACCCGACTAGCGGGACTTCCACCCATACTCTACGAGCAGTACTTC.